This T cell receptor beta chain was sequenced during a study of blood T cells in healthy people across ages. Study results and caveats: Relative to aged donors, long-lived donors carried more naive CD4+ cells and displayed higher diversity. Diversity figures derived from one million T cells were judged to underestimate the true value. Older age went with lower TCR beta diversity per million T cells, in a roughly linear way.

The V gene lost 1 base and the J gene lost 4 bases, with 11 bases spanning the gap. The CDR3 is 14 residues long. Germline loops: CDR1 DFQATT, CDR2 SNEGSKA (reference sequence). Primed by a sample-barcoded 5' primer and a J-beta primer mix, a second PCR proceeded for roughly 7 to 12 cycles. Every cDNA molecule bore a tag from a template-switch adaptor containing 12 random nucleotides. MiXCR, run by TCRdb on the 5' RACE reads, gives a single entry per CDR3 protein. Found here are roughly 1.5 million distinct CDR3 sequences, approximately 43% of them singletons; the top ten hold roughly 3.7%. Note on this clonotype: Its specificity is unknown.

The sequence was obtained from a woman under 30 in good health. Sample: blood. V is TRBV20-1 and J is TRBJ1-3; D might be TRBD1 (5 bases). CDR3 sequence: CSARGRGGGNTIYF. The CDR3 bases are TGCAGTGCTAGAGGGAGGGGAGGAGGAAACACCATATATTTT.